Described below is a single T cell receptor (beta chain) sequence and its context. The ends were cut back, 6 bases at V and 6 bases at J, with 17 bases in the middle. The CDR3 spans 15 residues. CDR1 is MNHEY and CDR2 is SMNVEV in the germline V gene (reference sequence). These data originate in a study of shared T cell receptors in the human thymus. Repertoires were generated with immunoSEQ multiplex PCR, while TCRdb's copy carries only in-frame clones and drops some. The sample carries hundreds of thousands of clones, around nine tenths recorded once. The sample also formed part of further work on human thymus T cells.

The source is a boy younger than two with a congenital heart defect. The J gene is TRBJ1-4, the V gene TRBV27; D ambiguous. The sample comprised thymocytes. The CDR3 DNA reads TGTGCCAGCAGGACCAAAGGTTTGAGGGATGAAAAACTGTTTTTT. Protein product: CASRTKGLRDEKLFF.